Listed here are 10 T cell receptor beta chains from one sample, sequenced in a study of cytomegalovirus exposure and HLA in healthy donors. PCR was performed using 60 Vbeta and 13 Jbeta primers. Only in-frame clones appear in the TCRdb table, and some are missing; sequencing was by immunoSEQ multiplex PCR. The sample yields around 150,000 clones, roughly four fifths seen once. The sample taken for sequencing was PBMCs. The source of these receptors is a woman aged 40-49 years in good health and CMV-seronegative.

This clone showed up just a few times. V gene TRBV19 combines with J gene TRBJ2-5, with D possibly TRBD2 on 5 matching bases. V shed 5 bases and J shed 4 bases, with 11 bases lying between them. Germline V gene sequence: CDR1 LNHDA, CDR2 SQIVND (reference sequence). This CDR3 is built from 13 residues. The CDR3 bases are TGTGCCAGTAGTCGGAGGTTGATAGAGACCCAGTACTTC. Translated, it gives CASSRRLIETQYF.

The chain carries TRBV9 and TRBJ1-4; TRBD1 agrees at 7 bases. CDR3 size: 14 residues. V was pared by 2 bases and J by 6 bases, with 4 bases of the junction left unmatched. Germline CDR1 reads SGDLS; CDR2 reads YYNGEE. The CDR3 loop reads CASSVGTVDEKLFF. The CDR3 DNA is TGTGCCAGCAGCGTGGGGACAGTCGATGAAAAACTGTTTTTT.

The chain uses TRBV28 and TRBJ2-1; TRBD2 matches 10 bases. Germline assignment: CDR1 MDHEN and CDR2 SYDVKM. The CDR3 length is 18 residues. Losses at the gene ends were 7 bases for V and 4 bases for J; bases not matched to a gene: 16. The CDR3 region has the DNA TGTGCCAGCAATTCCCCCGGACTAGCGGAACTGATATACAATGAGCAGTTCTTC. Translated: CASNSPGLAELIYNEQFF. Drawing the rest from reference TRBV28 and TRBJ2-1, the complete variable domain is DVKVTQSSRYLVKRTGEKVFLECVQDMDHENMFWYRQDPGLGLRLIYFSYDVKMKEKGDIPEGYSVSREKKERFSLILESASTNQTSMYLCASNSPGLAELIYNEQFFGPGTRLTVL.

The chain combines TRBV30 with TRBJ2-3; 14 bases match TRBD2. The V and J ends lost 4 bases and 2 bases, in that order; junction bases with no gene match: 8. This CDR3 comprises 17 residues. CDR1 is GTSNPN and CDR2 is SVGIG in the germline V gene (reference sequence). In DNA form, the CDR3 reads TGTGCCTGGACCCTCGGGACTAGCGGGAGAGACACAGATACGCAGTATTTT. It encodes CAWTLGTSGRDTDTQYF. Full variable domain (outside the CDR3, taken from reference TRBV30 and TRBJ2-3): SQTIHQWPATLVQPVGSPLSLECTVEGTSNPNLYWYRQAAGRGLQLLFYSVGIGQISSEVPQNLSASRPQDRQFILSSKKLLLSDSGFYLCAWTLGTSGRDTDTQYFGPGTRLTVL.

The rearrangement uses TRBV18 and TRBJ1-2; perhaps TRBD1 as D (6 bases). Per the germline V gene, CDR1 is KGHSH and CDR2 is LQKENI. The V gene lost 2 bases and the J gene lost 4 bases, with 11 bases spanning the gap. This CDR3 has 14 amino acids. CDR3 coding DNA: TGTGCCAGCTCACCATCAGGGGAGCCCTATGGCTACACCTTC. Its protein product is CASSPSGEPYGYTF. The full variable domain, completed using reference TRBV18 and TRBJ1-2, is NAGVMQNPRHLVRRRGQEARLRCSPMKGHSHVYWYRQLPEEGLKFMVYLQKENIIDESGMPKERFSAEFPKEGPSILRIQQVVRGDSAAYFCASSPSGEPYGYTFGSGTRLTVV.

The rearrangement joins TRBV5-6 to TRBJ2-1; 8 bases are a match to TRBD2. J lost 5 bases, V lost 4 bases, and 8 bases had no gene match. Germline V lookup: CDR1 SGHDT, CDR2 YYEEEE. The CDR3 is made up of 15 amino acids. The CDR3 is CASSPVSGNHNEQFF. Here the CDR3 DNA reads TGTGCCAGCAGCCCCGTTAGCGGGAACCACAATGAGCAGTTCTTC. Full variable domain (rest looked up from reference TRBV5-6 and TRBJ2-1): DAGVTQSPTHLIKTRGQQVTLRCSPKSGHDTVSWYQQALGQGPQFIFQYYEEEERQRGNFPDRFSGHQFPNYSSELNVNALLLGDSALYLCASSPVSGNHNEQFFGPGTRLTVL.

The chain couples TRBV5-4 to TRBJ2-7, with TRBD1 matching over 10 bases. V dropped 2 bases and J dropped 2; count of bases not matched to a gene: 1. The germline V gene encodes CDR1 SGHNT and CDR2 YYREEE (reference sequence). This CDR3 comprises 14 residues. The CDR3 sequence is CASSFGTGAYEQYF. In DNA form, the CDR3 reads TGTGCCAGCAGCTTTGGGACAGGGGCCTACGAGCAGTACTTC.

As concerns this clone: At one end, the junction sequence differs from germline, possibly due to a read error. This rearrangement joins TRBV11-3 to TRBJ2-1, with D tentatively TRBD1 (6 bases). CDR3 length: 15 amino acids. The V gene's germline CDR1 is SGHNT and CDR2 YENEEA. The CDR3 DNA sequence: TGTGCCAGCAGCTTAGGGGCAGGGGTGTACAGTGAGCAGTTCTTC. It specifies CASSLGAGVYSEQFF.

V gene TRBV7-2 combines with J gene TRBJ2-5, with no clear D. Trimming shortened V by 5 bases and J by 5 bases, and 6 bases separated the two germline ends. Germline-derived CDR1 and CDR2 are SGHTA and FQGNSA. The CDR3 sequence is 11 residues long. The CDR3 sequence is CASSPGETQYF. As DNA, the CDR3 is TGTGCCAGCAGCCCCGGTGAGACCCAGTACTTC.

V is TRBV4-1 and J is TRBJ2-3, with a tentative D call TRBD2 (5 bases). Trimming took 0 bases from V and 2 from J, leaving 12 bases between them. The CDR3 spans 16 residues. Germline CDR1 and CDR2: MGHRA and YSYEKL. The CDR3: CASSQERAAYTDTQYF. As DNA, the CDR3 is TGCGCCAGCAGCCAAGAAAGAGCGGCTTACACAGATACGCAGTATTTT.